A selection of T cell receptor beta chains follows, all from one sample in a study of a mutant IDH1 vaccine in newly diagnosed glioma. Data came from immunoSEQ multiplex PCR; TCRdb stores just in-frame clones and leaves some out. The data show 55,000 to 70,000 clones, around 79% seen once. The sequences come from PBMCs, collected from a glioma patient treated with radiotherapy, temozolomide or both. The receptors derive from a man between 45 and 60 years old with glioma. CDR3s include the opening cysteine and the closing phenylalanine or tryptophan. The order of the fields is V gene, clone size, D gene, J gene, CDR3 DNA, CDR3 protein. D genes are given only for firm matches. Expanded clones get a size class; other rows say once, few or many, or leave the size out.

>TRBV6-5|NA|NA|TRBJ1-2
TGTGCCAGCAGTTTAAAGTCCGGGGGAGGGGAAGCTGGCTACACCTTC
CASSLKSGGGEAGYTF
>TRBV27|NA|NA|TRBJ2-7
TGTGCCAGCAGTTTATTGGGGGGGGGCCTCGCCGAGCAGTACTTC
CASSLLGGGLAEQYF
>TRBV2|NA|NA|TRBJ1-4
TGTGCCAGCAGTGAGTGGGACCCCAGGTCGACTAATGAAAAACTGTTTTTT
CASSEWDPRSTNEKLFF
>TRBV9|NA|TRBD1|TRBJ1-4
TGTGCCAGCAGCCCGGGGACAGGGGTGAATGAAAAACTGTTTTTT
CASSPGTGVNEKLFF
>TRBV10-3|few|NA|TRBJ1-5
TGTGCCATCAGTGAGTCTGGCAGATCGAATCAGCCCCAGCATTTT
CAISESGRSNQPQHF
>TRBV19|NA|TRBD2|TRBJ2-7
TGTGCCAGTACCCCCGCGGGGGGCACCTACGAGCAGTACTTC
CASTPAGGTYEQYF
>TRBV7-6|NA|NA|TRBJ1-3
TGTGCCAGCAGCCCCCAGGGTAGGGCTGGAAACACCATATATTTT
CASSPQGRAGNTIYF
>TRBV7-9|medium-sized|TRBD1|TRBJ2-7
TGTGCCAGCAGCTCCACGGACAGGGTTGGCTACGAGCAGTACTTC
CASSSTDRVGYEQYF
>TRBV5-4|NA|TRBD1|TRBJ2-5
TGTGCCAGCAGCCCGGGCAGGGGGAGTGAAGAGACCCAGTACTTC
CASSPGRGSEETQYF
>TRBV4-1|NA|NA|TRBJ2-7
TGCGCCAGCAGCTTACAAACGGATTCGGAGCAGTACTTC
CASSLQTDSEQYF
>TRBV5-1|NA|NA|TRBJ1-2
TGCGCCAGCAGCACGGGGGGGCAGAACTATGGCTACACCTTC
CASSTGGQNYGYTF
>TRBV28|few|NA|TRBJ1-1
TGTGCCAGCAGTTTCGACAGAGCTTTCTTT
CASSFDRAFF
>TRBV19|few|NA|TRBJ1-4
TGTGCCAGTAGTATTAGACAGAGAGAAAAACTGTTTTTT
CASSIRQREKLFF
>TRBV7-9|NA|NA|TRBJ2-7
TGTGCCAGCAGCCCTAGGGTGATGTACGAGCAGTACTTC
CASSPRVMYEQYF
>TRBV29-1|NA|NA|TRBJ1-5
TGCAGCGTTGGCGGCAGAGACAATCAGCCCCAGCATTTT
CSVGGRDNQPQHF
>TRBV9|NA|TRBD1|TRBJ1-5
TGTGCCAGCAGCGTAGGACAGGGGAGTTGGCAGCCCCAGCATTTT
CASSVGQGSWQPQHF
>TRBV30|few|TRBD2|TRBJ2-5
TGTGCCTGGAGTGTACTGAGCGGGGGGACCCAGTACTTC
CAWSVLSGGTQYF
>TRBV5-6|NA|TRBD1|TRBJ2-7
TGTGCCAGCAGCTTGCGCGGACAGGGCCTCTACGAGCAGTACTTC
CASSLRGQGLYEQYF
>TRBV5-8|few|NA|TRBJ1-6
TGTGCCAGCAGCTTGGCGACCGGGATTGGCAATTCACCCCTCCACTTT
CASSLATGIGNSPLHF
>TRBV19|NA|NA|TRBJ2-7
TGTGCCAGTAGTATGGGGCAGGACTACGAGCAGTACTTC
CASSMGQDYEQYF
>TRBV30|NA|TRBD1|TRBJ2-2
TGTGCCTGGAAGGCCCAGGGGGCGGACACCGGGGAGCTGTTTTTT
CAWKAQGADTGELFF
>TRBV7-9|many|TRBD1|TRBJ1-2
TGTGCCAGCAGCCCCCGGACAGGGAAAGGCTACACCTTC
CASSPRTGKGYTF
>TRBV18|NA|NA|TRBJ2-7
TGTGCCAGCTCCCCAGGTTCCCACGAGCAGTACTTC
CASSPGSHEQYF
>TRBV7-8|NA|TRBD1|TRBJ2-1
TGTGCCAGCAGCACAATTAGGACAGGGTTTAACAATGAGCAGTTCTTC
CASSTIRTGFNNEQFF
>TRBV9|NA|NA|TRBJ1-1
TGTGCCAGCAGCGTAGTAAGGGGGGTCGGGGACACTGAAGCTTTCTTT
CASSVVRGVGDTEAFF
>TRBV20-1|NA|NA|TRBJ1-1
TGCAGTGCTAGATACACTGAAGCTTTCTTT
CSARYTEAFF
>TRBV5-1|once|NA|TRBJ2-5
TGCGCCAGCAGCATCGGGCTATTAGAGACCCAGTACTTC
CASSIGLLETQYF
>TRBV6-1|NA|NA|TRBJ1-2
TGTGCCAGCAGTCCACAGGGTCAAGATGGCTATGGCTACACCTTC
CASSPQGQDGYGYTF
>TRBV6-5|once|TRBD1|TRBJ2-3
TGTGCCAGCAGTTCATCTGGGACAGGAAAAGATACGCAGTATTTT
CASSSSGTGKDTQYF
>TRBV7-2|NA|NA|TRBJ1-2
TGTGCCAGCCCCTTTGGGGCGGCGGGGAACAGAGGGTATGGCTACACCTTC
CASPFGAAGNRGYGYTF
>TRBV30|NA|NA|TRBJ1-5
TGTGCCTGGAGTGGGGCCCACAATCAGCCCCAGCATTTT
CAWSGAHNQPQHF
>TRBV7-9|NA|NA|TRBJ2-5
TGTGCCAGCAGTTGGGGGACTCCAGAGACCCAGTACTTC
CASSWGTPETQYF
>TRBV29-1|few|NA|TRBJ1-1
TGCAGCGGTGAGGGACACGGAGACAACACTGAAGCTTTCTTT
CSGEGHGDNTEAFF
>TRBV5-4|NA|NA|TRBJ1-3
TGTGCCAGCAGCTTGGGGGCAAACACCATATATTTT
CASSLGANTIYF
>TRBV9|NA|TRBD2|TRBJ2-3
TGTGCCAGCAGCGTAGGGAGAGGGGTACTAGCGGGGACAGATACGCAGTATTTT
CASSVGRGVLAGTDTQYF
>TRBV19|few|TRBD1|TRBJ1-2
TGTGCCAGTAGTCCCTGGACAGGGGATAACTATGGCTACACCTTC
CASSPWTGDNYGYTF
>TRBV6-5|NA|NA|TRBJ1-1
TGTGCCAGCAGCGGGAGACAGGCAGCTTTCTTT
CASSGRQAAFF
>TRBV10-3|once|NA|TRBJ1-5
TGTGCCAATCCAAAGGACTGGCAGCCCCAGCATTTT
CANPKDWQPQHF
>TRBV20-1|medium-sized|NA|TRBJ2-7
TGCAGTGCTAGTGCTTCCAGGGAGCAGTACTTC
CSASASREQYF
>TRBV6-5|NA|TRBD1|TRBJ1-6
TGTGCCAGCAGACAGGGGACAGATAATTCACCCCTCCACTTT
CASRQGTDNSPLHF
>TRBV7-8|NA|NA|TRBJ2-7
TGTGCCAGCAGCTTAGCGGCAGGGACGGCCTACGAGCAGTACTTC
CASSLAAGTAYEQYF
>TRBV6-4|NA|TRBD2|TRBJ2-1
TGTGCCAGCAGCCGCAGGCGGGGGGGTGAGCAGTTCTTC
CASSRRRGGEQFF
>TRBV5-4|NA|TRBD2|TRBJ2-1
TGTGCCAGCAGCAACGTCCCTAGCGGGGTCTACAATGAGCAGTTCTTC
CASSNVPSGVYNEQFF
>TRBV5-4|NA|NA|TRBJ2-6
TGTGCCAGCAGGCCTAGGGGCGACTCTGGGGCCAACGTCCTGACTTTC
CASRPRGDSGANVLTF
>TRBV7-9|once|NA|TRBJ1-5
TGTGCCAGCAGCCCCGACATCCCTAATCAGCCCCAGCATTTT
CASSPDIPNQPQHF
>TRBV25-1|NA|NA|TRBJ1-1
TGTGCCAGCAGGGGGATGAACACTGAAGCTTTCTTT
CASRGMNTEAFF
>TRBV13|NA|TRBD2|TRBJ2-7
TGTGCCAGCAGCCCTGGGACTAGCGGGGGGACTAGGGAGCAGTACTTC
CASSPGTSGGTREQYF
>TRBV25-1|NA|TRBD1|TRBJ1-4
TGTGCCAGCAGGCTGACAGGGGCCGAAAAACTGTTTTTT
CASRLTGAEKLFF
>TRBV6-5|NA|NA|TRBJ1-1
TGTGCCAGCAGTTTCGACAGGAACACTGAAGCTTTCTTT
CASSFDRNTEAFF
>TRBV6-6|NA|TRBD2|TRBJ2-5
TGTGCCAGCAGTTATACTAGCGGGGGGCTACAAGAGACCCAGTACTTC
CASSYTSGGLQETQYF
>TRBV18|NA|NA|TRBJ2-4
TGTGCCAGCTCACCTACAGGGTTAGCCAAAAACATTCAGTACTTC
CASSPTGLAKNIQYF
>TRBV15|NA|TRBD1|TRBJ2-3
TGTGCCACCAGCAGAGGCAGGGAACCGGGACAGAGAATTACGCAGTATTTT
CATSRGREPGQRITQYF
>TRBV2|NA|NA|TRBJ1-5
TGTGCCAGCAGTGAAGGTCGGGTGGGGCTCGGAGAGCCCCAGCATTTT
CASSEGRVGLGEPQHF
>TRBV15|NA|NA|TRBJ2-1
TGTGCCACCAGCAGTGTGGGCTATCGGGAGCAGTTCTTC
CATSSVGYREQFF